The 27 T cell receptor beta chains below come from one sample, sequenced in a study of control samples from healthy donors and cancer patients. Profiled with immunoSEQ multiplex PCR; TCRdb holds only in-frame clones, not every one. The table shows over 85,000 clones, with roughly 88% occurring only once. The sequenced sample was PBMCs. The receptors shown here come from a woman aged 55-69 years with lung cancer.

J is TRBJ2-7 and V is TRBV2; tentatively, D is TRBD1 (5 bases). V was clipped by 6 bases and J by 4 bases, with 16 bases between them. The CDR3 has 14 amino acids. CDR1 is SNHLY and CDR2 is FYNNEI in the germline V gene. The CDR3 nucleotides are TGTGCCAGCAGCGGCCAGGGATTGGAATACGAGCAGTACTTC. This sequence encodes CASSGQGLEYEQYF.

The gene calls are TRBV9 and TRBJ2-5, with 8 bases aligning to TRBD2. CDR1 SGDLS and CDR2 YYNGEE come from the germline V gene. V shed 1 base, J shed 2 bases, and the junction held 4 bases outside the gene matches. The CDR3 is 15 amino acids. CDR3 sequence (DNA): TGTGCCAGCAGCGTAACTAGCGGCCCACAAGAGACCCAGTACTTC. Protein: CASSVTSGPQETQYF.

The chain's CDR3 is CASSYPGGSHEQYF. The CDR3 DNA follows: TGTGCCAGCAGCTACCCCGGGGGTTCCCACGAGCAGTACTTC. The chain carries TRBV5-4 and TRBJ2-7; weak D call: TRBD2 (6 bases). The V end lost 3 bases, the J end lost 5 bases, and 15 bases lay between the germline ends. Germline V gene sequence: CDR1 SGHNT, CDR2 YYREEE (reference sequence). This CDR3 spans 14 amino acids. The entire variable domain, with the rest obtained from reference TRBV5-4 and TRBJ2-7, is as follows: ETGVTQSPTHLIKTRGQQVTLRCSSQSGHNTVSWYQQALGQGPQFIFQYYREEENGRGNFPPRFSGLQFPNYSSELNVNALELDDSALYLCASSYPGGSHEQYFGPGTRLTVT.

The chain recombines TRBV9 with TRBJ1-2; D possibly corresponds to TRBD1 (6 bases). CDR3 length: 15 residues. Germline CDR1 SGDLS, CDR2 YYNGEE. The ends were cut back, 4 bases at V and 2 bases at J, with 15 bases in the middle. The CDR3 sequence: CASSLWTDANYGYTF. Written as DNA, the CDR3 is TGTGCCAGCAGCCTCTGGACAGACGCGAACTATGGCTACACCTTC. The complete variable domain, with remaining parts taken from reference TRBV9 and TRBJ1-2, reads DSGVTQTPKHLITATGQRVTLRCSPRSGDLSVYWYQQSLDQGLQFLIQYYNGEERAKGNILERFSAQQFPDLHSELNLSSLELGDSALYFCASSLWTDANYGYTFGSGTRLTVV.

The gene calls are TRBV3-1 (or the pseudogene TRBV3-2) and TRBJ2-7, with D tentatively TRBD1 or TRBD2 (5 bases each). The V and J ends lost 5 bases and 6 bases respectively, with 17 bases between them. In germline, CDR1 is LGHDT, CDR2 YNNKEL (reference sequence). CDR3 size: 14 residues. The CDR3: CASSIRDAVSEQYF. The CDR3 bases are TGTGCCAGCAGCATACGGGACGCGGTGAGCGAGCAGTACTTC.

V usage is TRBV15 and J usage is TRBJ2-1; 7 bases fit TRBD2. This CDR3 is 16 amino acids long. V trimming: 0 bases; J trimming: 6 bases; junction bases outside the gene matches: 8. Germline assignment: CDR1 LNHNV and CDR2 YYDKDF (reference sequence). CDR3 bases: TGTGCCACCAGCAGAGATCTAGCGGAGAGGGGCAATGAGCAGTTCTTC. Translating it yields CATSRDLAERGNEQFF. The full variable domain, in which reference TRBV15 and TRBJ2-1 provide the parts outside the CDR3, is DAMVIQNPRYQVTQFGKPVTLSCSQTLNHNVMYWYQQKSSQAPKLLFHYYDKDFNNEADTPDNFQSRRPNTSFCFLDIRSPGLGDTAMYLCATSRDLAERGNEQFFGPGTRLTVL.

In this sample, this clone turned up once. The J gene is TRBJ1-1, the V gene TRBV7-9; a weak D match, TRBD1 (5 bases). Per the germline V gene, CDR1 is SEHNR and CDR2 is FQNEAQ (reference sequence). There are 14 residues in the CDR3. V lost 5 bases to trimming and J lost 5 bases, with 15 bases between them. The chain's CDR3 is CASSPLRDETEAFF. The CDR3, as DNA: TGTGCCAGCAGCCCCCTCAGGGACGAAACTGAAGCTTTCTTT.

CDR3 loop: CASSTFRTAARTGELFF. In DNA form, the CDR3 reads TGTGCCAGTAGCACGTTTAGGACCGCAGCTAGGACCGGGGAGCTGTTTTTT. The chain recombines TRBV19 with TRBJ2-2; D gene ambiguous. The ends were cut back, 6 bases at V and 5 bases at J, with 22 bases in the middle. This CDR3 is 17 amino acids long. Germline-derived CDR1 and CDR2 are LNHDA and SQIVND (reference sequence).

Regarding this clone: Mismatch with germline at one junction end may stem from a read error. The chain joins TRBV3-1 (or the pseudogene TRBV3-2) to TRBJ2-4; D uncertain. Germline V CDR1 and CDR2: LGHDT, YNNKEL (reference sequence). The CDR3 runs to 15 residues. Written as DNA, the CDR3 is TGTGCCAGCAGCCGATCTAATCTGGCCAAAAACACTCAGTACTTC. This codes for CASSRSNLAKNTQYF.

The CDR3 coding sequence is TGTGCCAGCAGCCTTACTACAGGGTCAGGGGCCAACGTCCTGACTTTC. It specifies CASSLTTGSGANVLTF. The gene calls are TRBV3-1 (or the pseudogene TRBV3-2) and TRBJ2-6; TRBD1 is a possible D gene (6 bases). The CDR3 extends over 16 amino acids. Germline CDR1 LGHDT, CDR2 YNNKEL (reference sequence). Trimming took 4 bases from V and 4 from J, leaving 14 bases between them.

The chain joins TRBV18 to TRBJ2-1; D is perhaps TRBD1 or TRBD2 (5 bases each). V shed 2 bases and J shed 0 bases, with 8 bases lying between them. Germline loops: CDR1 KGHSH, CDR2 LQKENI. This CDR3 is built from 15 residues. CDR3 protein: CASSPWGSSYNEQFF. DNA for the CDR3: TGTGCCAGCTCACCATGGGGGAGCTCCTACAATGAGCAGTTCTTC.

The J gene is TRBJ1-1, the V gene TRBV6-5; 9 bases fit TRBD1. There are 16 residues in the CDR3. From germline, CDR1 is MNHEY and CDR2 SVGAGI. V lost 4 bases, J lost 7 bases, and 13 bases stayed unmatched. The CDR3 nucleotides are TGTGCCAGCAGTTCTACAGGGGGCGAGGGGTGGAATGAAGCTTTCTTT. Protein product: CASSSTGGEGWNEAFF.

V is TRBV6-2 or TRBV6-3 and J is TRBJ1-1; no reliable D call. Germline CDR1 reads MNHEY; CDR2 reads SVGEGT. The CDR3 loop spans 15 amino acids. V lost 0 bases to trimming and J lost 5 bases, with 13 bases between them. The CDR3 region has the DNA TGTGCCAGCAGTTACTCTCATATTCGAGGGACTGAAGCTTTCTTT. Translated: CASSYSHIRGTEAFF.

The V call is TRBV12-3 or TRBV12-4, the J call TRBJ2-5; D gene uncertain. V dropped 6 bases and J dropped 4 bases, with 6 bases sitting between them. The CDR3 has 11 amino acids. For the CDR3, the DNA is TGTGCCAGCAGCCAAACAGAGACCCAGTACTTC. It codes for CASSQTETQYF.

The gene calls are TRBV4-1 and TRBJ1-2, with unresolved D. Germline-derived CDR1 and CDR2 are MGHRA and YSYEKL. Trimming removed 0 bases from V and 8 bases from J, with 10 bases in between. This CDR3 is 13 amino acids long. DNA of the CDR3: TGCGCCAGCAGCCAAGATGCTGCGTTGGGCTACACCTTC. This codes for CASSQDAALGYTF.

In its sample, this clone was seen once. The chain joins TRBV6-5 to TRBJ1-2; 7 nucleotides align to TRBD1. The germline CDR1 and CDR2 sequences are MNHEY and SVGAGI. The CDR3 length is 13 residues. The J segment lost 4 bases and the V segment lost 4 bases, leaving 3 bases of the junction unmatched. CDR3 protein: CASSLGQTYGYTF. Here the CDR3 DNA reads TGTGCCAGCAGTTTGGGACAGACCTATGGCTACACCTTC.

The chain employs TRBV6-6 and TRBJ2-7; 11 nucleotides align to TRBD1. Unmatched junction bases numbered 4, after V lost 5 bases and J lost 4 bases. The CDR3 is 14 residues long. In germline, CDR1 is MNHNY, CDR2 SVGAGI (reference sequence). The DNA for the CDR3 is TGTGCCAGCAGTCACGGGGACAGGGGGTACGAGCAGTACTTC. It is translated as CASSHGDRGYEQYF.

The rearrangement joins TRBV19 to TRBJ2-5; 10 nucleotides match TRBD1. V was clipped by 6 bases and J by 3 bases; unmatched bases: 1. This CDR3 is 13 amino acids long. CDR1 is LNHDA and CDR2 is SQIVND in the germline V gene (reference sequence). In DNA form, the CDR3 reads TGTGCCAGTAGGACAGGGGGCGAAGAGACCCAGTACTTC. Protein sequence: CASRTGGEETQYF.

The chain joins TRBV2 to TRBJ1-2; D might be TRBD1 (5 bases). V lost 0 bases and J lost 6, with 8 bases in between. The CDR3 is made up of 13 amino acids. CDR1 and CDR2 (germline): SNHLY, FYNNEI. The CDR3 here is CASSEATTDGYTF. For the CDR3, the DNA is TGTGCCAGCAGTGAAGCGACGACAGATGGCTACACCTTC.

The chain joins TRBV13 to TRBJ2-7, with TRBD2 as a possible D gene (6 bases). Germline CDR1 is PRHDT and CDR2 is FYEKMQ (reference sequence). Between the trimmed V and J ends, which lost 6 bases and 2 bases, there was a span of 17 bases. The CDR3 consists of 15 residues. The CDR3 DNA sequence: TGTGCCAGCAGGCTTAGTGGGACTCCTACCTACGAGCAGTACTTC. Amino acid sequence: CASRLSGTPTYEQYF.

This chain uses TRBV9 with TRBJ1-1; 9 bases are shared with TRBD1. From germline, CDR1 is SGDLS and CDR2 YYNGEE. The CDR3 is 18 amino acids. The V gene end was trimmed by 0 bases and the J gene end by 11 bases; junction bases not matched to a gene: 20. Written as DNA, the CDR3 is TGTGCCAGCAGCGTAGCAGGACAGGGGTCTGGAGAATTTATTGGTGCTTTCTTT. Its protein product is CASSVAGQGSGEFIGAFF.

V usage is TRBV7-8 and J usage is TRBJ1-5, with D perhaps TRBD1 (5 bases). The CDR3 is made up of 13 amino acids. Between the trimmed V and J ends, which lost 10 bases and 0 bases, there was a span of 10 bases. Germline CDR1 SGHVS, CDR2 FQNEAQ. The chain's CDR3 is CAIGGVSNQPQHF. CDR3 DNA sequence: TGTGCCATTGGGGGGGTTAGCAATCAGCCCCAGCATTTT.

This clone was counted between two and nine times. The rearrangement uses TRBV7-3 and TRBJ1-2; TRBD1 might be the D (6 bases). Trimming left V 1 base short and J 6 bases short, with 18 bases between. In germline, CDR1 is SGHTA, CDR2 FQGTGA. This CDR3 region has 16 residues. The CDR3 nucleotides are TGTGCCAGCAGCTTAAACCCGGGGGCAGGGAGAGATGGCTACACCTTC. It specifies CASSLNPGAGRDGYTF.

CDR3 nucleotide sequence: TGCAGCGTTGGAAGGACAGGGTCCTACGAGCAGTACTTC. Its translation: CSVGRTGSYEQYF. The gene calls are TRBV29-1 and TRBJ2-7, with 8 bases aligning to TRBD1. The CDR3 covers 13 residues. The V gene end was trimmed by 4 bases and the J gene end by 1 base; junction bases not matched to a gene: 3. The V gene's germline CDR1 is SQVTM and CDR2 ANQGSEA.

This clone was seen only a few times. The junction differs from germline at one of its ends, possibly a read error. The chain recombines TRBV7-9 with TRBJ2-7; TRBD2 agrees at 7 bases. The CDR3 extends over 14 amino acids. Germline V gives CDR1 SEHNR, CDR2 FQNEAQ (reference sequence). The CDR3 DNA reads TGTGCCAGCAGCAACCGGGACTATCCCCTATCTTTGAACTTC. This codes for CASSNRDYPLSLNF.

The rearrangement joins TRBV10-3 to TRBJ2-6; D might be TRBD1 or TRBD2, each matching 7 bases. CDR1 and CDR2 from the germline V gene are ENHRY and SYGVKD. The CDR3 is 15 amino acids. V was cut by 10 bases and J by 2 bases, with 15 bases left in between. CDR3 protein: CATMGRGPGANVLTF. In DNA form, the CDR3 reads TGTGCCACCATGGGGAGGGGGCCTGGGGCCAACGTCCTGACTTTC.

The V call is TRBV6-5, the J call TRBJ2-3; D is uncertain. CDR1 is MNHEY and CDR2 is SVGAGI in the germline V gene. This CDR3 has 15 amino acids. With 6 bases removed from V and 2 bases from J, the gap between germline ends came to 15 bases. This CDR3 reads CASSRLSVATDTQYF. The CDR3 bases are TGTGCCAGCAGCAGGCTGAGCGTCGCCACAGATACGCAGTATTTT.